One and the same sample provided the 21 T cell receptor beta chains below, sequenced in a study of tumor-infiltrating lymphocytes in localized non-small cell lung cancer. Sequenced by immunoSEQ multiplex PCR; TCRdb stores in-frame clones only, minus some. The table has 16,000 or so clones, roughly two thirds seen once; the top ten hold approximately 4%. Sequenced sample: lung tumor tissue. The source of these receptors is a human donor with non-small cell lung cancer.

Points on this clone: The sample holds other DNA sequences that translate to the same CDR3. The J gene is TRBJ1-6, the V gene TRBV11-3; D may be TRBD1 (6 bases). Trimming stripped 5 bases from V and 6 bases from J, with 11 bases between. The length of the CDR3 is 14 residues. Germline CDR1 and CDR2: SGHNT and YENEEA. The DNA for the CDR3 is TGTGCCAGCAGCCTGGGGGCAGCTAATTCACCCCTCCACTTT. Its translation: CASSLGAANSPLHF. Filled out from reference TRBV11-3 and TRBJ1-6, the complete variable domain reads EAGVVQSPRYKIIEKKQPVAFWCNPISGHNTLYWYLQNLGQGPELLIRYENEEAVDDSQLPKDRFSAERLKGVDSTLKIQPAELGDSAVYLCASSLGAANSPLHFGNGTRLTVT.

Of note for this clone: At one of its ends the junction is not consistent with the germline gene, which may arise from a read error. The chain couples TRBV28 to TRBJ1-1, with TRBD1 identical over 9 bases. Looked up from germline, CDR1 is MDHEN and CDR2 is SYDVKM. The CDR3 spans 14 residues. The CDR3 DNA reads as TGTGCCAGCAGCGTCGGACAGGGGAACGCTGAAGCTTTCTTT. Translation: CASSVGQGNAEAFF.

This clone is a singleton in its sample. The CDR3 coding sequence is TGCAGCGTTGAGGGTCTCCAGAGGCAACGAAGGGTGGGCCAGTACTTC. This encodes CSVEGLQRQRRVGQYF. The V gene is TRBV29-1, the J gene TRBJ2-5; no clear D gene. Germline lookup yields CDR1 SQVTM and CDR2 ANQGSEA. V lost 3 bases to trimming and J lost 10 bases, with 27 bases between them. This CDR3 is 16 amino acids long.

The CDR3 coding sequence is TGTGCCAGTCGGGGGTCAGGGGCTTACGAGCAGTACTTC. Translation gives CASRGSGAYEQYF. The chain joins TRBV19 to TRBJ2-7, with D perhaps matching TRBD1 or TRBD2 (6 bases each). V was cut by 8 bases and J by 4 bases, with 15 bases left in between. In germline, CDR1 is LNHDA, CDR2 SQIVND (reference sequence). CDR3 length equals 13 residues.

The table lists this clone with a few counts. This chain uses TRBV30 with TRBJ1-2; TRBD1 agrees at 7 bases. V dropped 5 bases and J dropped 1; count of bases not matched to a gene: 4. CDR1 and CDR2 from the germline V gene are GTSNPN and SVGIG (reference sequence). There are 13 residues in the CDR3. In DNA, the CDR3 is TGTGCCTGGGCTGGGACAGTTAACTATGGCTACACCTTC. As protein: CAWAGTVNYGYTF.

This sequence joins TRBV6-1 and TRBJ1-1; D remains ambiguous. Per germline, CDR1 MNHNS and CDR2 SASEGT. This CDR3 has 14 residues. The V end lost 7 bases, the J end lost 2 bases, and 14 bases lay between the germline ends. The CDR3 DNA reads as TGTGCCAGCAAGGGAGGTGTCGGTAACACTGAAGCTTTCTTT. Protein product: CASKGGVGNTEAFF.

V usage is TRBV6-5 and J usage is TRBJ2-7; D not resolved. The V and J ends lost 2 bases and 0 bases respectively, with 5 bases between them. The CDR3 length is 13 residues. CDR1 and CDR2 (germline): MNHEY, SVGAGI. The CDR3 loop reads CASSYDHSYEQYF. The DNA of the CDR3 is TGTGCCAGCAGTTACGACCACTCCTACGAGCAGTACTTC.

The V gene is TRBV6-6, the J gene TRBJ2-7; D gene unclear. The CDR3 length is 12 residues. Per the germline V gene, CDR1 is MNHNY and CDR2 is SVGAGI (reference sequence). Trimming took off 6 bases at V and 2 bases at J, with 8 bases between the two ends. In DNA, the CDR3 is TGTGCCAGCAGGTCCCTCACCTACGAGCAGTACTTC. It is translated as CASRSLTYEQYF.

Remarks on this clone: At one end, the junction sequence differs from germline, possibly due to a read error. The V and J genes are TRBV9 and TRBJ1-2, with TRBD1 as a possible D gene (5 bases). Germline V CDR1 and CDR2: SGDLS, YYNGEE. The CDR3 consists of 11 residues. CDR3 sequence: CGDLANYGYTF. For the CDR3, the DNA is TGCGGGGACCTAGCTAACTATGGCTACACCTTC.

The CDR3 bases are TGTGCCAGCAGTACGGGGAATGGGAACATTCAGTACTTC. Encoded protein: CASSTGNGNIQYF. The V gene is TRBV28, the J gene TRBJ2-4; D may be TRBD2 (5 bases). CDR3 length equals 13 residues. CDR1 and CDR2 (germline): MDHEN, SYDVKM. Trimming stripped 5 bases from V and 7 bases from J, with 12 bases between. Full variable domain (missing parts from reference TRBV28 and TRBJ2-4): DVKVTQSSRYLVKRTGEKVFLECVQDMDHENMFWYRQDPGLGLRLIYFSYDVKMKEKGDIPEGYSVSREKKERFSLILESASTNQTSMYLCASSTGNGNIQYFGAGTRLSVL.

Only one count was recorded for this clone. The rearrangement uses TRBV14 and TRBJ1-2; D ambiguous. The CDR3 runs to 15 residues. The germline V and J ends were trimmed by 0 bases and 5 bases, with 13 bases remaining between them. CDR1 is SGHDN, CDR2 FVKESK, per germline. CDR3 in amino acids: CASSQERRGVYGYTF. CDR3 nucleotide sequence: TGTGCCAGCAGCCAAGAACGGCGGGGAGTTTATGGCTACACCTTC.

The gene calls are TRBV30 and TRBJ2-7, with TRBD1 identical over 9 bases. Germline-derived CDR1 and CDR2 are GTSNPN and SVGIG (reference sequence). The junction had 7 bases not matched to a gene; V was cut back by 4 bases and J by 0 bases. The CDR3 contains 15 residues. CDR3 sequence reads: CAWNLGTGSSYEQYF. CDR3 DNA: TGTGCCTGGAACCTCGGGACAGGGAGCTCCTACGAGCAGTACTTC.

The chain uses TRBV28 and TRBJ2-7; either TRBD1 or TRBD2 may fit D (6 bases each). Germline V gives CDR1 MDHEN, CDR2 SYDVKM. Trimming pared 5 bases from V and 7 bases from J, leaving 24 bases between. This CDR3 spans 16 amino acids. The CDR3 DNA reads as TGTGCCAGCAGTCCACCCCTCTGGCGGGAAGGGGGGGAGCAGTACTTC. It codes for CASSPPLWREGGEQYF.

This clone occurred a few times. V and J are TRBV7-9 and TRBJ2-7; tentatively, D is TRBD1 (6 bases). Germline V gene data show CDR1 as SEHNR and CDR2 as FQNEAQ (reference sequence). There are 14 residues in the CDR3. V lost 5 bases, J lost 3 bases, and 14 bases lay in between. The CDR3 nucleotides are TGTGCCAGCAGCCCAACAGGGAAGTTCTACGAGCAGTACTTC. Its translation: CASSPTGKFYEQYF. The full variable domain, rest sourced from reference TRBV7-9 and TRBJ2-7, is DTGVSQNPRHKITKRGQNVTFRCDPISEHNRLYWYRQTLGQGPEFLTYFQNEAQLEKSRLLSDRFSAERPKGSFSTLEIQRTEQGDSAMYLCASSPTGKFYEQYFGPGTRLTVT.

The chain couples TRBV14 to TRBJ1-2, with D tentatively TRBD1 (5 bases). The CDR3 consists of 13 residues. Trimming took off 6 bases at V and 4 bases at J, with 12 bases between the two ends. Germline loops: CDR1 SGHDN, CDR2 FVKESK. CDR3 nucleotide sequence: TGTGCCAGCAGAGCGGGGGGGACCTATGGCTACACCTTC. Translating gives CASRAGGTYGYTF.

There are a few counts of this clone. The genes are TRBV4-2 and TRBJ1-4; no clear D gene. Trimming stripped 1 base from V and 8 bases from J, with 8 bases between. The CDR3 is 13 amino acids. CDR1 and CDR2 (germline): LGHNA, YNFKEQ. CDR3 DNA: TGTGCCAGCAGCCAAGCAGAGCCGGAAAAACTGTTTTTT. This gives the protein CASSQAEPEKLFF.

The rearrangement links TRBV7-2 to TRBJ1-4; the D gene is possibly TRBD1 (5 bases). Trimming left V 5 bases short and J 8 bases short, with 6 bases between. The germline V gene encodes CDR1 SGHTA and CDR2 FQGNSA. The CDR3 loop spans 11 amino acids. The CDR3 is CASSQGEKLFF. CDR3 sequence (DNA): TGTGCCAGCAGCCAGGGAGAAAAACTGTTTTTT.

The CDR3 region is CASSLVGGDWEQFF. The CDR3 region has the DNA TGTGCCAGCAGCTTAGTTGGAGGGGATTGGGAGCAGTTCTTC. The chain recombines TRBV7-9 with TRBJ2-1; tentative D call: TRBD2 (6 bases). V was trimmed by 1 base and J by 10 bases, leaving 14 bases between them. The CDR3 totals 14 residues. Germline lookup yields CDR1 SEHNR and CDR2 FQNEAQ (reference sequence).

J is TRBJ2-2 and V is TRBV28, with 12 nucleotides matching TRBD2. Unmatched junction bases numbered 6, after V lost 4 bases and J lost 6 bases. This CDR3 spans 16 amino acids. Looked up from germline, CDR1 is MDHEN and CDR2 is SYDVKM. The CDR3 region is CASSSTSGSAAGELFF. CDR3 coding DNA: TGTGCCAGCAGTTCGACTAGCGGGAGTGCGGCCGGGGAGCTGTTTTTT.

The chain has TRBV19 and TRBJ1-6, with a weak D call TRBD1 (6 bases). The CDR3 extends over 15 amino acids. Per germline, CDR1 LNHDA and CDR2 SQIVND (reference sequence). The V end lost 10 bases, the J end lost 0 bases, and 13 bases lay between the germline ends. The CDR3 bases are TGTGCCACTTCCCAGGGGAGCTCCTATAATTCACCCCTCCACTTT. Protein: CATSQGSSYNSPLHF. Full variable domain (rest looked up from reference TRBV19 and TRBJ1-6): DGGITQSPKYLFRKEGQNVTLSCEQNLNHDAMYWYRQDPGQGLRLIYYSQIVNDFQKGDIAEGYSVSREKKESFPLTVTSAQKNPTAFYLCATSQGSSYNSPLHFGNGTRLTVT.

The chain couples TRBV28 to TRBJ1-6; 7 bases map to TRBD1. CDR1 MDHEN and CDR2 SYDVKM come from the germline V gene. There are 13 residues in the CDR3. The V segment lost 3 bases and the J segment 12 bases; nucleotides outside the gene matches: 5. CDR3 sequence: CASSLETGIPLHF. The DNA for the CDR3 is TGTGCCAGCAGTTTGGAGACAGGGATACCCCTCCACTTT.